This T cell receptor beta chain was documented in a study of T cell responses to AZD1222 COVID-19 vaccine. Clones were sequenced by immunoSEQ multiplex PCR, and TCRdb holds only the in-frame ones, with some missing. The sample contains about 150,000 clones, roughly nine tenths of which appear only once. Points from the study as a whole: Dominant at 160-218 and 743-854, vaccine-associated CD4 TCRs also spanned spike. At study baseline, merely a handful of AZD1222 recipients were seropositive. Most donors were white British and more were female, and clonal diversity was possibly underestimated.

The CDR3 loop spans 16 amino acids. The V and J ends lost 0 bases and 4 bases, in that order; junction bases with no gene match: 6. From germline, CDR1 is LNHDA and CDR2 SQIVND (reference sequence). Remarks on this clone: The antigen is not known.

This chain connects TRBV19 to TRBJ2-3, with 8 bases that match TRBD1. This sample comprised peripheral blood, obtained on day 0 of AZD1222 vaccination. The receptor comes from an adult in good health. CDR3 sequence: CASSIDGAGGADTQYF. The CDR3 DNA follows: TGTGCCAGTAGTATAGATGGGGCAGGGGGCGCAGATACGCAGTATTTT.